The entry below describes one T cell receptor beta chain. This sample is drawn from a study of T cell responses to AZD1222 COVID-19 vaccine. Here immunoSEQ multiplex PCR was the method, and the copy in TCRdb shows in-frame clones only, minus some. This table has approximately 64,000 clones, about four fifths appearing once. With 4 bases removed from V and 8 bases from J, the gap between germline ends came to 11 bases. Germline assignment: CDR1 GTSNPN and CDR2 SVGIG (reference sequence). CDR3 length equals 12 residues. The specimen comprised peripheral blood, sampled on day 0 of AZD1222 vaccination. The sequence was collected from an adult in good health. V gene TRBV30 combines with J gene TRBJ1-4; D perhaps matches TRBD1 (5 bases). The CDR3 DNA reads as TGTGCCTGGACCAGGGATAAGGAAAAACTGTTTTTT. Its translation: CAWTRDKEKLFF.